These T cell receptor beta chains were read from a single sample in a study of Ad26.COV2.S vaccination and SARS-CoV-2 variants. Some clones are missing from TCRdb's copy, which holds only in-frame ones; the method was immunoSEQ multiplex PCR. The sample gives around 400,000 clones, 75% to 95% of which show up once; over 9% is in the top ten. The sequencing here drew on peripheral blood, taken in a trial of Ad26.COV2.S vaccine versus placebo. The receptors here all came from a person aged 18-65 years who received the Ad26.COV2.S COVID-19 vaccine or a placebo. CDR3s include the opening cysteine and the closing phenylalanine or tryptophan. D genes are given only for firm matches. Where a row states a size, it is once, few, many or the class of an expanded clone; other rows omit it.

J | V | size | D | CDR3 | DNA
TRBJ2-7 | TRBV6-5 | once | TRBD1 | CASRTGQGEQYF | TGTGCCAGCCGGACAGGGCAAGGCGAGCAGTACTTC
TRBJ1-2 | TRBV19 | NA | NA | CASGMVGYTF | TGTGCCAGTGGAATGGTTGGCTACACCTTC
TRBJ2-1 | TRBV10-1 | NA | NA | CASSREGTPYNEQFF | TGCGCCAGCAGCCGAGAGGGGACACCTTACAATGAGCAGTTCTTC
TRBJ2-1 | TRBV4-1 | NA | TRBD2 | CASSQVQRSGRLNEQFF | TGCGCCAGCAGCCAAGTCCAGCGTAGCGGGCGCCTCAATGAGCAGTTCTTC
TRBJ1-1 | TRBV2 | NA | NA | CASSEWHKANTEAFF | TGTGCCAGCAGTGAATGGCACAAGGCCAACACTGAAGCTTTCTTT
TRBJ1-5 | TRBV6-5 | NA | NA | CASSRRGDQPQHF | TGTGCCAGCAGCCGCAGGGGCGATCAGCCCCAGCATTTT
TRBJ1-5 | TRBV30 | NA | NA | CAWSTPNSNQPQHF | TGTGCCTGGAGTACCCCGAATAGCAATCAGCCCCAGCATTTT
TRBJ2-5 | TRBV18 | NA | TRBD1 | CASSPGTVQETQYF | TGTGCCAGCTCCCCCGGGACAGTCCAAGAGACCCAGTACTTC
TRBJ1-1 | TRBV28 | NA | NA | CASSIQGNTEAFF | TGTGCCAGCAGTATACAGGGGAACACTGAAGCTTTCTTT
TRBJ2-1 | TRBV19 | NA | NA | CASSIRDGGSYNEQFF | TGTGCCAGTAGTATTCGCGACGGAGGCTCCTACAATGAGCAGTTCTTC
TRBJ2-7 | TRBV28 | NA | TRBD2 | CASSSGSGYEQYF | TGTGCCAGCAGTAGCGGGAGCGGCTACGAGCAGTACTTC
TRBJ2-6 | TRBV4-3 | NA | TRBD1 | CASSQDLARQGPSGANVLTF | TGCGCCAGCAGCCAAGATTTAGCGAGACAGGGACCCTCTGGGGCCAACGTCCTGACTTTC
TRBJ2-7 | TRBV5-4 | few | TRBD2 | CASSPGLVSYEQYF | TGTGCCAGCAGCCCTGGACTAGTTAGTTACGAGCAGTACTTC
TRBJ1-4 | TRBV11-2 | NA | TRBD1 | CASSLTGGLTNEKLFF | TGTGCCAGCAGCTTAACAGGGGGTTTAACTAATGAAAAACTGTTTTTT
TRBJ1-2 | TRBV25-1 | NA | TRBD1 | CASSEPLGQTYGYTF | TGTGCCAGCAGTGAACCGCTGGGACAGACCTATGGCTACACCTTC
TRBJ2-1 | TRBV5-4 | NA | NA | CASRFGSSYNEQFF | TGTGCCAGCAGATTTGGGAGCTCCTACAATGAGCAGTTCTTC
TRBJ1-5 | TRBV29-1 | NA | NA | CSAQIANSLQHF | TGCAGCGCCCAAATCGCAAACAGTCTCCAGCATTTT
TRBJ2-7 | TRBV20-1 | NA | TRBD1 | CSASATGIYEQYF | TGCAGTGCTAGTGCGACAGGGATATACGAGCAGTACTTC
TRBJ1-3 | TRBV5-4 | NA | TRBD1 | CASSLGTGLISGNTIYF | TGTGCCAGCAGCTTGGGGACAGGGCTGATCTCTGGAAACACCATATATTTT
TRBJ1-5 | TRBV28 | NA | NA | CASARLYSNQPQHF | TGTGCCAGCGCCCGTCTCTATAGCAATCAGCCCCAGCATTTT
TRBJ1-4 | TRBV7-8 | once | NA | CASSPVQGEHEKLFF | TGTGCCAGCAGCCCTGTACAGGGTGAACATGAAAAACTGTTTTTT
TRBJ1-1 | TRBV4-1 | NA | NA | CASSQNTEAFF | TGCGCCAGCAGCCAAAACACTGAAGCTTTCTTT
TRBJ2-5 | TRBV6-2/TRBV6-3 | NA | TRBD2 | CASSYSRTSGKRGQETQYF | TGTGCCAGCAGTTACTCTAGGACTAGCGGTAAAAGGGGCCAAGAGACCCAGTACTTC
TRBJ1-5 | TRBV30 | NA | TRBD1 | CAYSGTGGGQPQHF | TGTGCCTACTCCGGGACAGGGGGCGGGCAGCCCCAGCATTTT
TRBJ2-3 | TRBV7-8 | once | NA | CASSLAGGVADTQYF | TGTGCCAGCAGCTTAGCGGGGGGAGTGGCAGATACGCAGTATTTT
TRBJ2-7 | TRBV9 | NA | NA | CASSVAVGDYEQYF | TGTGCCAGCAGCGTAGCCGTAGGGGATTACGAGCAGTACTTC
TRBJ1-5 | TRBV19 | few | NA | CASSMGLYSNQPQHF | TGTGCCAGTAGTATGGGCCTGTATAGCAATCAGCCCCAGCATTTT
TRBJ1-5 | TRBV10-2 | NA | TRBD1 | CASSIGTDSNQPQHF | TGCGCCAGCAGTATCGGGACAGATAGCAATCAGCCCCAGCATTTT
TRBJ2-5 | TRBV20-1 | NA | TRBD2 | CSASFGREPSETQYF | TGCAGTGCTAGTTTTGGGCGGGAGCCTTCAGAGACCCAGTACTTC
TRBJ2-3 | TRBV9 | NA | TRBD2 | CASSPRGLAGANTDTQYF | TGTGCCAGCAGCCCCCGAGGACTAGCGGGAGCGAACACAGATACGCAGTATTTT
TRBJ1-2 | TRBV6-5 | NA | TRBD1 | CASSSRDRAYGYTF | TGTGCCAGCAGTAGCCGGGACAGAGCGTATGGCTACACCTTC
TRBJ1-6 | TRBV6-1 | NA | TRBD1 | CASSPGGVSPLHF | TGTGCCAGCAGCCCAGGGGGCGTTTCACCCCTCCACTTT
TRBJ2-7 | TRBV18 | NA | TRBD1 | CASSLAGTGVYEQYF | TGTGCCAGCTCACTCGCCGGGACAGGGGTGTACGAGCAGTACTTC
TRBJ2-7 | TRBV19 | NA | NA | CASRLSGTAGVYEQYF | TGTGCCAGTAGACTATCCGGGACAGCGGGCGTTTACGAGCAGTACTTC
TRBJ2-3 | TRBV19 | NA | NA | CASSIESPRRVADTQYF | TGTGCCAGTAGTATAGAATCCCCCCGGAGGGTAGCAGATACGCAGTATTTT
TRBJ2-2 | TRBV6-6 | NA | TRBD1 | CASRQGAGGELFF | TGTGCCAGCAGACAGGGGGCTGGTGGGGAGCTGTTTTTT
TRBJ2-1 | TRBV7-3 | NA | NA | CASSLTASSYNEQFF | TGTGCCAGCAGCTTAACGGCGAGCTCCTACAATGAGCAGTTCTTC
TRBJ2-1 | TRBV15 | NA | TRBD2 | CATSSGGAGVGEQFF | TGTGCCACCAGCTCGGGGGGGGCGGGAGTTGGTGAGCAGTTCTTC
TRBJ2-7 | TRBV7-2 | NA | NA | CASSPLNYEQYF | TGTGCCAGCAGCCCCCTGAACTACGAGCAGTACTTC